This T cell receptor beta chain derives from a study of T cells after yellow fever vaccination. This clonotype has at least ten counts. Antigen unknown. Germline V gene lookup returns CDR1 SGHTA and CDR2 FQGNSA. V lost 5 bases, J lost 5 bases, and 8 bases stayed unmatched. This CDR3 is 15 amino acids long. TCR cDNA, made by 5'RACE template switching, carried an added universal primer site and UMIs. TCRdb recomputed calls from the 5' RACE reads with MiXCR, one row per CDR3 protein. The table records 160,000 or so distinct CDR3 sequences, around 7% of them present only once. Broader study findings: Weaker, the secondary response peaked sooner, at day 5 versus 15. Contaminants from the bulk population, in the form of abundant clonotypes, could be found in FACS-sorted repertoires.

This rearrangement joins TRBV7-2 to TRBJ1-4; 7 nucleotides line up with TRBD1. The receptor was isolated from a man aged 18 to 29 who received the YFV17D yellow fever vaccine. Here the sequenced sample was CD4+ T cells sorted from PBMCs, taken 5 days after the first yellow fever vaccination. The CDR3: CASSPTGVQNEKLFF. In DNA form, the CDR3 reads TGTGCCAGCAGCCCTACAGGGGTCCAAAATGAAAAACTGTTTTTT.